A single sample is the source of the 28 T cell receptor beta chains below, sequenced in a study of blood T cell repertoires in COVID-19 (dated by TCRdb to between 2020 and 2021). The library was built by means of the immunoSEQ multiplex PCR assay. Held by TCRdb, this immuneACCESS table contains in-frame sequences only and omits some clones. Under half of the omission traces to an unresolved V gene where checked; the cause of the rest is unknown. The table for this sample lists roughly 250,000 clones; 85% to 90% of them were counted only once. The top ten constitute around 0.91% of the sample. The sequenced sample consisted of peripheral blood. The receptor set was obtained from a woman aged 40 to 49 who had recovered from COVID-19.

The chain links TRBV9 to TRBJ2-1; 12 nucleotides line up with TRBD2. From germline, CDR1 is SGDLS and CDR2 YYNGEE. J was trimmed by 0 bases and V by 3 bases; bases with no gene match: 10. The CDR3 loop spans 19 amino acids. CDR3: CASSAHLAGGASSYNEQFF. The CDR3 coding sequence is TGTGCCAGCAGCGCACACCTAGCGGGAGGGGCAAGCTCCTACAATGAGCAGTTCTTC.

The V and J genes are TRBV28 and TRBJ2-5; the D gene is possibly TRBD1 (5 bases). V gave up 2 bases and J gave up 1 base, with 11 bases separating them. The CDR3 is made up of 15 amino acids. The germline CDR1 and CDR2 sequences are MDHEN and SYDVKM. CDR3 sequence (DNA): TGTGCCAGCAGTTTAGGGGCTAGGGCCCAAGAGACCCAGTACTTC. It translates to CASSLGARAQETQYF.

This chain joins TRBV21-1 and TRBJ2-1; whether TRBD2, the table's D call, matches the DNA was not checked. TRBV21-1 is recorded as a pseudogene. The CDR3 is 17 amino acids. DNA for the CDR3: TGTGCCAGCACCTCGAGCTTAGCGGGAGGTTCCGACAATGAGCAGTTCTTC. Translation gives CASTSSLAGGSDNEQFF.

The V call is TRBV6-5, the J call TRBJ1-3, with D maybe TRBD1 (5 bases). Germline assignment: CDR1 MNHEY and CDR2 SVGAGI. Trimming took off 10 bases at V and 2 bases at J, with 18 bases between the two ends. The CDR3 extends over 15 amino acids. The CDR3 nucleotides read TGTGCCACCCAACGGGGGGGTTCCCCTGGAAACACCATATATTTT. Amino acids: CATQRGGSPGNTIYF.

V is TRBV5-6 and J is TRBJ1-2; 9 bases fit TRBD1. The CDR3 contains 15 residues. V lost 4 bases, J lost 4 bases, and 8 bases stayed unmatched. Germline V gene data show CDR1 as SGHDT and CDR2 as YYEEEE. The CDR3 reads CASSQPGQGFYGYTF. The CDR3 coding sequence is TGTGCCAGCAGCCAACCGGGACAGGGTTTCTATGGCTACACCTTC.

The genes are TRBV28 and TRBJ2-7; D is perhaps TRBD2 (6 bases). Trimming shortened V by 6 bases and J by 0 bases, and 6 bases separated the two germline ends. CDR3 length: 12 residues. Looked up from germline, CDR1 is MDHEN and CDR2 is SYDVKM. CDR3 coding DNA: TGTGCCAGCAGGGAGGGCTCCTACGAGCAGTACTTC. It yields the protein CASREGSYEQYF.

This sequence joins TRBV5-6 and TRBJ1-1; possibly TRBD1 for D (5 bases). In germline, CDR1 is SGHDT, CDR2 YYEEEE. The CDR3 length is 14 residues. Trimming removed 4 bases at V and 1 base at J, with 11 bases between. Written as DNA, the CDR3 is TGTGCCAGCAGCGAGGTGGGGGGGAACACTGAAGCTTTCTTT. Its translation is CASSEVGGNTEAFF. Drawing the rest from reference TRBV5-6 and TRBJ1-1, the complete variable domain is DAGVTQSPTHLIKTRGQQVTLRCSPKSGHDTVSWYQQALGQGPQFIFQYYEEEERQRGNFPDRFSGHQFPNYSSELNVNALLLGDSALYLCASSEVGGNTEAFFGQGTRLTVV.

In its sample, this clone was seen once. V gene TRBV3-1 (or the pseudogene TRBV3-2) combines with J gene TRBJ2-7; the match to TRBD1 covers 8 bases. The CDR3 is made up of 13 amino acids. The V gene's germline CDR1 is LGHDT and CDR2 YNNKEL (reference sequence). V was pared by 1 base and J by 4 bases, with 0 bases of the junction left unmatched. CDR3 nucleotide sequence: TGTGCCAGCAGCCAAGGACAGGGGTACGAGCAGTACTTC. Translating gives CASSQGQGYEQYF.

This chain links TRBV7-2 with TRBJ2-7; D is unresolved. The ends were cut back, 1 base at V and 4 bases at J, with 8 bases in the middle. This CDR3 is built from 13 residues. CDR1 and CDR2 from the germline V gene are SGHTA and FQGNSA. CDR3 coding DNA: TGTGCCAGCAGCTTAGGAGCGCCTTACGAGCAGTACTTC. Translating gives CASSLGAPYEQYF.

The rearrangement uses TRBV6-2 or TRBV6-3 and TRBJ2-7; 8 nucleotides agree with TRBD1. The V gene end was trimmed by 1 base and the J gene end by 1 base; junction bases not matched to a gene: 9. Germline V gene sequence: CDR1 MNHEY, CDR2 SVGEGT. The CDR3 length is 17 residues. CDR3 in amino acids: CASSYFPAGGRSYEQYF. Written as DNA, the CDR3 is TGTGCCAGCAGTTACTTTCCTGCAGGGGGCAGATCCTACGAGCAGTACTTC.

The chain uses TRBV20-1 and TRBJ2-6; 9 nucleotides line up with TRBD2. Germline V gives CDR1 DFQATT, CDR2 SNEGSKA (reference sequence). After removal of 3 bases from V and 0 bases from J, the junction contained 6 bases not matched to a gene. This CDR3 is built from 17 residues. The CDR3: CSASMAGGVSGANVLTF. For the CDR3, the DNA is TGCAGTGCTAGTATGGCGGGAGGGGTCTCTGGGGCCAACGTCCTGACTTTC.

The V and J genes are TRBV19 and TRBJ2-7; unclear D gene. The V gene lost 1 base and the J gene lost 6 bases, with 13 bases spanning the gap. This CDR3 is built from 14 residues. Germline V gives CDR1 LNHDA, CDR2 SQIVND (reference sequence). The CDR3 is CASSIARPWAEQYF. CDR3 sequence (DNA): TGTGCCAGTAGTATAGCGCGCCCTTGGGCCGAGCAGTACTTC.

The chain links TRBV2 to TRBJ1-2, with D possibly matching TRBD1 (5 bases). Trimming cost V 5 bases and J 0 bases, with 13 bases left between them. CDR3 size: 15 residues. Germline CDR1 reads SNHLY; CDR2 reads FYNNEI. The DNA for the CDR3 is TGTGCCAGCAGTCCGGAGGGGCCTTCTAACTATGGCTACACCTTC. This sequence encodes CASSPEGPSNYGYTF. The whole variable domain, filled in from reference TRBV2 and TRBJ1-2, reads EPEVTQTPSHQVTQMGQEVILRCVPISNHLYFYWYRQILGQKVEFLVSFYNNEISEKSEIFDDQFSVERPDGSNFTLKIRSTKLEDSAMYFCASSPEGPSNYGYTFGSGTRLTVV.

The CDR3 nucleotides read TGCGCCAGCAGCCCCCTGCGGGACGGCGGGGAGCTGTTTTTT. This sequence encodes CASSPLRDGGELFF. This chain connects TRBV5-1 to TRBJ2-2; a weak D match, TRBD2 (6 bases). Germline CDR1 SGHRS, CDR2 YFSETQ. The CDR3 sequence is 14 residues long. Trimming pared 4 bases from V and 7 bases from J, leaving 14 bases between.

The rearrangement links TRBV4-2 to TRBJ2-3; TRBD2 matches at 10 bases. V was pared by 7 bases and J by 3 bases, with 16 bases of the junction left unmatched. Germline lookup yields CDR1 LGHNA and CDR2 YNFKEQ. The CDR3 covers 18 residues. The DNA of the CDR3 is TGTGCCAGCACCCCTCGGACTAGCGGAGGCCTGGGGACAGATACGCAGTATTTT. Its protein is CASTPRTSGGLGTDTQYF.

V and J are TRBV7-2 and TRBJ1-1, with D tentatively TRBD1 (5 bases). The CDR3 is made up of 18 amino acids. Germline assignment: CDR1 SGHTA and CDR2 FQGNSA. V was trimmed by 2 bases and J by 6 bases, leaving 25 bases between them. CDR3 sequence reads: CASSLRMGRAGGGSEAFF. CDR3 coding DNA: TGTGCCAGCAGCTTAAGGATGGGGAGGGCAGGTGGGGGGTCTGAAGCTTTCTTT.

For the CDR3, the DNA is TGTGCCAGCAGTGAGGGCGGGAGCGGTCATGAGCAGTTCTTC. It translates to CASSEGGSGHEQFF. This chain joins TRBV2 and TRBJ2-1, with TRBD2 matching over 7 bases. The germline gives CDR1 SNHLY, CDR2 FYNNEI. The CDR3 length is 14 residues. V gave up 3 bases and J gave up 8 bases; unmatched junction bases: 7.

The V gene is TRBV15, the J gene TRBJ1-6, with D uncertain. Germline assignment: CDR1 LNHNV and CDR2 YYDKDF (reference sequence). CDR3 length: 18 amino acids. Deletions cut 0 bases from V and 10 bases from J, with 22 bases between. The CDR3 is CATSRDGFGPRGGSPLHF. CDR3 DNA: TGTGCCACCAGCAGAGATGGTTTCGGGCCCCGGGGTGGCTCACCCCTCCACTTT.

V is TRBV14 and J is TRBJ2-3; 7 bases are shared with TRBD1. In germline, CDR1 is SGHDN, CDR2 FVKESK. The CDR3 consists of 15 residues. Trimming cost V 0 bases and J 4 bases; bases outside gene matches: 4. CDR3 sequence (DNA): TGTGCCAGCAGCCAAGATTGGCAGGGGGCAGATACGCAGTATTTT. It specifies CASSQDWQGADTQYF.

The gene calls are TRBV14 and TRBJ2-2; D is undetermined. Trimming removed 4 bases from V and 5 bases from J, with 14 bases in between. Germline V CDR1 and CDR2: SGHDN, FVKESK. This CDR3 has 15 amino acids. The CDR3 sequence: CASSLGSGGTGELFF. The CDR3 DNA sequence: TGTGCCAGCAGCCTCGGCTCGGGTGGGACCGGGGAGCTGTTTTTT.

The J gene is TRBJ1-2, the V gene TRBV4-2, with TRBD1 identical over 10 bases. V was clipped by 0 bases and J by 8 bases; unmatched bases: 9. Looked up from germline, CDR1 is LGHNA and CDR2 is YNFKEQ. The CDR3 spans 16 residues. CDR3 sequence reads: CASSQDPTGGARGYTF. CDR3 DNA: TGTGCCAGCAGCCAAGATCCGACAGGGGGCGCCCGCGGCTACACCTTC.

This clone appeared a few times. The V call is TRBV30, the J call TRBJ2-1; maybe TRBD2 (5 bases). V was clipped by 3 bases and J by 7 bases, with 13 bases between them. CDR1 GTSNPN and CDR2 SVGIG come from the germline V gene (reference sequence). The length of the CDR3 is 13 residues. The CDR3 reads CAWRPIPGNEQFF. The DNA of the CDR3 is TGTGCCTGGAGGCCCATCCCGGGGAATGAGCAGTTCTTC.

This chain connects TRBV19 to TRBJ1-1, with D uncertain. Trimming took off 7 bases at V and 7 bases at J, with 10 bases between the two ends. The CDR3 covers 11 residues. The germline CDR1 and CDR2 sequences are LNHDA and SQIVND (reference sequence). DNA of the CDR3: TGTGCCAGTACCCCGGGTCGTGAAGCTTTCTTT. This codes for CASTPGREAFF.

A remark on this clone: Since the CDR3 does not end with the conserved phenylalanine or tryptophan, this likely comes from a read error. The DNA is omitted, as the CDR3 cannot be located on it reliably, and the CDR3 follows TCRdb's listing. The chain couples TRBV10-1 to TRBJ2-3; the D call in the table, TRBD1, was not verified against the DNA. The CDR3 region is 9 residues in length, termini included. Germline CDR1 and CDR2: WNHNN and SYGVQD (reference sequence). CDR3: CASTQDRES.

The chain joins TRBV5-1 to TRBJ2-5, with 16 bases matching TRBD2. V dropped 6 bases and J dropped 0; count of bases not matched to a gene: 8. The CDR3 sequence is 18 residues long. Germline V gene sequence: CDR1 SGHRS, CDR2 YFSETQ. The CDR3 DNA reads TGCGCCAGCACCCTGGGACTAGCGGGAGGGCCGCACCAAGAGACCCAGTACTTC. This codes for CASTLGLAGGPHQETQYF. The whole variable domain, filled in from reference TRBV5-1 and TRBJ2-5, reads KAGVTQTPRYLIKTRGQQVTLSCSPISGHRSVSWYQQTPGQGLQFLFEYFSETQRNKGNFPGRFSGRQFSNSRSEMNVSTLELGDSALYLCASTLGLAGGPHQETQYFGPGTRLLVL.

V gene TRBV2 combines with J gene TRBJ2-1, with 10 nucleotides matching TRBD2. The germline gives CDR1 SNHLY, CDR2 FYNNEI. There are 15 residues in the CDR3. Losses at the gene ends were 6 bases for V and 1 base for J; bases not matched to a gene: 3. Written as DNA, the CDR3 is TGTGCCAGCAGCCGACTAGCGGGTTCCTACAATGAGCAGTTCTTC. Translation gives CASSRLAGSYNEQFF. The full variable domain, completed using reference TRBV2 and TRBJ2-1, is EPEVTQTPSHQVTQMGQEVILRCVPISNHLYFYWYRQILGQKVEFLVSFYNNEISEKSEIFDDQFSVERPDGSNFTLKIRSTKLEDSAMYFCASSRLAGSYNEQFFGPGTRLTVL.

The genes are TRBV9 and TRBJ2-6, with D perhaps matching TRBD2 (5 bases). Trimming took 0 bases from V and 4 from J, leaving 14 bases between them. The germline CDR1 and CDR2 sequences are SGDLS and YYNGEE. The CDR3 loop spans 17 amino acids. CDR3 DNA sequence: TGTGCCAGCAGCGTAGGGGTGAGGGTCTCCGGGGCCAACGTCCTGACTTTC. Protein product: CASSVGVRVSGANVLTF.

The rearrangement uses TRBV30 and TRBJ1-5; possibly TRBD1 for D (5 bases). Trimming shortened V by 0 bases and J by 7 bases, and 10 bases separated the two germline ends. Germline V lookup: CDR1 GTSNPN, CDR2 SVGIG (reference sequence). CDR3 length equals 13 residues. CDR3 loop: CAWSVGPRQPQHF. CDR3 DNA: TGTGCCTGGAGTGTGGGGCCGAGACAGCCCCAGCATTTT. Complete variable domain (other parts from reference TRBV30 and TRBJ1-5): SQTIHQWPATLVQPVGSPLSLECTVEGTSNPNLYWYRQAAGRGLQLLFYSVGIGQISSEVPQNLSASRPQDRQFILSSKKLLLSDSGFYLCAWSVGPRQPQHFGDGTRLSIL.